This T cell receptor beta chain was found in a study of neoadjuvant anti-PD-1 for oral cavity cancer. In its sample, this clone was seen a few times. Libraries were prepared by immunoSEQ multiplex PCR; TCRdb keeps only in-frame clonotypes and omits some of them. The sample shows over 14,000 clones, roughly 74% of them seen only once. CDR1 is SGHRS, CDR2 YFSETQ, per germline. Trimming took 1 base from V and 0 from J, leaving 7 bases between them. CDR3 size: 15 residues. This sample comprised PBMCs, obtained before nivolumab (anti-PD-1) treatment. The clonotype originates from a person aged 35-79 years with oral cavity squamous cell carcinoma. The chain couples TRBV5-1 to TRBJ1-4; the D is unclear. The CDR3 DNA reads TGCGCCAGCAGCTTGTACAGACCAACTAATGAAAAACTGTTTTTT. Residues: CASSLYRPTNEKLFF.